This TCR beta chain was observed in a study of T cell repertoires in cytomegalovirus infection (dated by TCRdb to the late 2010s). As for the study more broadly: Donor HLA type was relevant to the analysis, as public TCR beta signatures indicated carriage of CMV infection together with the matching HLA type.

Beyond this particular receptor, the publication reports: Carriers of CMV infection plus the relevant HLA type were discriminated by the cumulative frequency of public TCR beta family members in the study cohort and in an independent approximately 350-donor cohort. The ex vivo response was dominated by HLA-C-restricted CMV-specific TCR beta clonotypes, and the single most frequent clonotype in two of eight donors was supplied by these HLA-C-restricted clonotypes.

Spanning cysteine to phenylalanine, the CDR3 consists of 13 amino acids. The CDR3 DNA has 39 bases and is translated from base 1. Trimming costs V 3 bases and J 4 bases, and their ends lie 9 bases apart. CDR1 and CDR2 are drawn from the germline V gene: MDHEN, SYDVKM. This clonotype was observed at least ten times. Its antigen is not yet known. Within one base of it there is no much larger clone, and no base qualities were kept. Sequencing was carried out with an Illumina HiSeq 1500. TCRdb applied fastp at Q25 and MiXCR to the public reads, then kept only in-frame beta chains. CDR3 protein sequences are deduplicated, and each keeps its most common genes and DNA. This sample has 250,000 to 300,000 distinct CDR3 sequences in its table, and roughly 23% of those were observed once. Of the sample, about 15% is held by the ten largest clones.

The sequence derives from a human donor in good health (CMV status not recorded). Some clones in this sample may be carry-over from other donors' samples. The rearrangement combines TRBV28 with TRBJ1-2, with the D gene not clear enough to name. What was sequenced was PBMCs. The CDR3 sequence is CASSFRRTYGYTF. In nucleotide form, the sequence is TGTGCCAGCAGTTTTCGGAGAACCTATGGCTACACCTTC.